Shown below are 23 T cell receptor beta chains from a single sample sequenced in a study of T cell responses to AZD1222 COVID-19 vaccine. The protocol was immunoSEQ multiplex PCR, while the TCRdb copy is restricted to in-frame clones and leaves out a portion. The data contain roughly 130,000 clones, about 91% of them seen just once; the ten biggest clones take up 1.5% to 2%. Material: peripheral blood, obtained on day 0 of AZD1222 vaccination. These TCRs come from an adult in good health.

The rearrangement uses TRBV18 and TRBJ2-6; D not certain. Per the germline V gene, CDR1 is KGHSH and CDR2 is LQKENI. This CDR3 has 14 residues. V was cut by 3 bases and J by 1 base, with 4 bases left in between. The CDR3 reads CASSPESGANVLTF. CDR3 bases: TGTGCCAGCTCACCGGAGTCTGGGGCCAACGTCCTGACTTTC.

V and J are TRBV4-3 and TRBJ1-1; D remains unclear. This CDR3 contains 13 residues. The ends were cut back, 0 bases at V and 5 bases at J, with 7 bases in the middle. Germline V CDR1 and CDR2: LGHNA, YSLEER. CDR3 region: CASSQDWNTEAFF. In nucleotides, the CDR3 is TGCGCCAGCAGCCAAGATTGGAATACTGAAGCTTTCTTT.

This rearrangement joins TRBV29-1 to TRBJ1-1, with D unresolved. This CDR3 has 11 residues. V was clipped by 4 bases and J by 1 base, with 4 bases between them. Germline loops: CDR1 SQVTM, CDR2 ANQGSEA. CDR3 in amino acids: CSVVPNTEAFF. The DNA of the CDR3 is TGCAGCGTTGTTCCGAACACTGAAGCTTTCTTT.

The chain couples TRBV15 to TRBJ2-7; the D gene is possibly TRBD1 (6 bases). Trimming removed 0 bases from V and 1 base from J, with 13 bases in between. Germline values: CDR1 LNHNV, CDR2 YYDKDF (reference sequence). This CDR3 comprises 16 residues. For the CDR3, the DNA is TGTGCCACCAGCAGAGATCAGGCAGGGGCATCCTACGAGCAGTACTTC. Its protein is CATSRDQAGASYEQYF.

The CDR3: CAIRFTRWGDRGSGELFF. The CDR3 DNA is TGTGCCATCAGATTTACTCGTTGGGGAGACAGGGGGTCCGGGGAGCTGTTTTTT. This sequence joins TRBV10-3 and TRBJ2-2; 9 bases are shared with TRBD1. Unmatched junction bases numbered 17, after V lost 6 bases and J lost 6 bases. Germline CDR1 and CDR2: ENHRY and SYGVKD. The CDR3 runs 18 residues.

CDR3 sequence reads: CASSITGMDEQYF. CDR3 DNA sequence: TGTGCCAGCAGCATAACAGGGATGGACGAGCAGTACTTC. The V call is TRBV21-1, the J call TRBJ2-7; no DNA check was done on the table's D call, TRBD1. TRBV21-1 is given as a pseudogene. The CDR3 length is 13 residues.

The chain couples TRBV6-6 to TRBJ1-2; D is uncertain. Germline V CDR1 and CDR2: MNHNY, SVGAGI (reference sequence). The V gene lost 5 bases and the J gene lost 8 bases, with 12 bases spanning the gap. The CDR3 loop spans 12 amino acids. CDR3 DNA sequence: TGTGCCAGCAGTAACGACATGTTCGGCTACACCTTC. Translated: CASSNDMFGYTF.

The rearrangement uses TRBV3-1 (or the pseudogene TRBV3-2) and TRBJ1-1; 7 bases are a match to TRBD1. Trimming took 4 bases from V and 4 from J; bases not matched to a gene: 9. The germline gives CDR1 LGHDT, CDR2 YNNKEL (reference sequence). This CDR3 has 15 residues. The CDR3 coding sequence is TGTGCCAGCAGCCCACGAAGGGGGCCGGTCACTGAAGCTTTCTTT. As protein: CASSPRRGPVTEAFF.

The count of this clone is one. The CDR3 region has the DNA TGTGCCAGCAGTGAAGGGCTAGCGGGCTTAATAGATACGCAGTATTTT. It encodes CASSEGLAGLIDTQYF. The chain couples TRBV2 to TRBJ2-3, with 8 bases fitting TRBD2. Germline V lookup: CDR1 SNHLY, CDR2 FYNNEI. This CDR3 has 16 amino acids. J was trimmed by 5 bases and V by 1 base; bases with no gene match: 8.

The chain joins TRBV19 to TRBJ1-5; TRBD1 matches at 9 bases. Germline V lookup: CDR1 LNHDA, CDR2 SQIVND (reference sequence). V gave up 6 bases and J gave up 2 bases; unmatched junction bases: 5. The CDR3 contains 15 residues. Here the CDR3 DNA reads TGTGCCAGTAGGCGGGACAGGGAGGGCAATCAGCCCCAGCATTTT. Its translation is CASRRDREGNQPQHF.

The chain employs TRBV3-1 (or the pseudogene TRBV3-2) and TRBJ2-1, with 11 bases that match TRBD2. Trimming cost V 4 bases and J 7 bases; bases outside gene matches: 6. The CDR3 covers 15 residues. Germline values: CDR1 LGHDT, CDR2 YNNKEL (reference sequence). The CDR3 is CASSLSGGELNEQFF. The CDR3 DNA reads TGTGCCAGCAGCCTTAGCGGGGGGGAATTAAATGAGCAGTTCTTC.

The CDR3 reads CASSARTGAGANVLTF. CDR3 DNA: TGTGCCAGCAGCGCCCGGACAGGGGCTGGGGCCAACGTCCTGACTTTC. The genes are TRBV7-2 and TRBJ2-6; 9 nucleotides match TRBD1. In germline, CDR1 is SGHTA, CDR2 FQGNSA. V lost 5 bases to trimming and J lost 2 bases; unmatched junction nucleotides: 4. The CDR3 spans 16 residues.

This clone showed up just once. The chain employs TRBV18 and TRBJ2-7; D remains unclear. The CDR3 has 13 residues. CDR1 and CDR2 (germline): KGHSH, LQKENI. V lost 0 bases and J lost 6, with 9 bases in between. This chain's CDR3 is CASSPPASSEQYF. CDR3 in DNA: TGTGCCAGCTCACCACCGGCCAGTAGCGAGCAGTACTTC.

The chain carries TRBV10-1 and TRBJ2-5, with TRBD2 matching over 9 bases. Germline V gene sequence: CDR1 WNHNN, CDR2 SYGVQD (reference sequence). The V and J ends lost 9 bases and 5 bases, in that order; junction bases with no gene match: 7. This CDR3 comprises 13 residues. This chain's CDR3 is CASFAGGPETQYF. DNA of the CDR3: TGCGCCAGTTTTGCGGGGGGGCCTGAGACCCAGTACTTC.

The rearrangement uses TRBV29-1 and TRBJ2-2; D might be TRBD2 (5 bases). This CDR3 is 14 amino acids long. Germline assignment: CDR1 SQVTM and CDR2 ANQGSEA. Trimming stripped 6 bases from V and 4 bases from J, with 15 bases between. The CDR3 spells CSVGRALGTGELFF. CDR3 bases: TGCAGCGTAGGGCGGGCCTTGGGCACCGGGGAGCTGTTTTTT.

The chain couples TRBV7-2 to TRBJ1-4, with 8 bases fitting TRBD1. The germline V gene encodes CDR1 SGHTA and CDR2 FQGNSA. V was clipped by 2 bases and J by 4 bases; unmatched bases: 3. The CDR3 loop spans 15 amino acids. The CDR3 DNA reads TGTGCCAGCAGCTTAAGTGGACAGGGTAATGAAAAACTGTTTTTT. Translation gives CASSLSGQGNEKLFF.

CDR3 DNA: TGTGCCAGCAGCTTAGACAGGGACTATGGCTACACCTTC. This gives the protein CASSLDRDYGYTF. V gene TRBV7-8 combines with J gene TRBJ1-2, with a tentative D call TRBD1 (6 bases). The V end lost 1 base, the J end lost 3 bases, and 6 bases lay between the germline ends. This CDR3 region has 13 residues. Germline lookup yields CDR1 SGHVS and CDR2 FQNEAQ. Together with reference TRBV7-8 and TRBJ1-2, the CDR3 gives the full variable domain: GAGVSQSPRYKVAKRGQDVALRCDPISGHVSLFWYQQALGQGPEFLTYFQNEAQLDKSGLPSDRFFAERPEGSVSTLKIQRTQQEDSAVYLCASSLDRDYGYTFGSGTRLTVV.

V usage is TRBV18 and J usage is TRBJ2-7; TRBD1 matches at 8 bases. The V and J ends lost 2 bases and 5 bases, in that order; junction bases with no gene match: 5. This CDR3 contains 14 residues. Looked up from germline, CDR1 is KGHSH and CDR2 is LQKENI. CDR3 residues: CASSPGQGRHEQYF. In DNA form, the CDR3 reads TGTGCCAGCTCACCAGGACAGGGTAGGCACGAGCAGTACTTC.

The rearrangement joins TRBV14 to TRBJ2-2; no clear D gene. The CDR3 runs to 16 residues. Deletions cut 1 base from V and 0 bases from J, with 9 bases between. Germline lookup yields CDR1 SGHDN and CDR2 FVKESK. The CDR3 nucleotides read TGTGCCAGCAGCCAAGTGAGGACCGCGAACACCGGGGAGCTGTTTTTT. This gives the protein CASSQVRTANTGELFF.

This sequence joins TRBV6-4 and TRBJ1-6, with D tentatively TRBD1 (6 bases). Trimming left V 3 bases short and J 7 bases short, with 13 bases between. The CDR3 sequence is 15 residues long. CDR1 and CDR2 from the germline V gene are MRHNA and SNTAGT. DNA for the CDR3: TGTGCCAGCAGTGAGTCCGGGGGCGCGAATTCACCCCTCCACTTT. Its protein product is CASSESGGANSPLHF.

J is TRBJ1-2 and V is TRBV9; D is uncertain. Between the trimmed V and J ends, which lost 2 bases and 6 bases, there was a span of 14 bases. In germline, CDR1 is SGDLS, CDR2 YYNGEE. This CDR3 comprises 14 residues. The CDR3 sequence is CASSVTAQEHGYTF. The CDR3 nucleotides read TGTGCCAGCAGCGTTACGGCCCAGGAGCATGGCTACACCTTC.

Here the CDR3 DNA reads TGTGCCAGCAGTGAGGACAACCAAGAGACCCAGTACTTC. This sequence encodes CASSEDNQETQYF. The rearrangement uses TRBV2 and TRBJ2-5; possible D gene TRBD1, 5 bases. This CDR3 region has 13 residues. CDR1 and CDR2 (germline): SNHLY, FYNNEI. V was cut by 3 bases and J by 0 bases, with 5 bases left in between. Full variable domain (missing parts from reference TRBV2 and TRBJ2-5): EPEVTQTPSHQVTQMGQEVILRCVPISNHLYFYWYRQILGQKVEFLVSFYNNEISEKSEIFDDQFSVERPDGSNFTLKIRSTKLEDSAMYFCASSEDNQETQYFGPGTRLLVL.

The CDR3 reads CASSLGPFNEQFF. The CDR3 DNA is TGTGCCAGCAGCTTGGGGCCGTTTAATGAGCAGTTCTTC. The chain combines TRBV5-6 with TRBJ2-1, with no clear D. The germline V and J ends were trimmed by 0 bases and 7 bases, with 8 bases remaining between them. Looked up from germline, CDR1 is SGHDT and CDR2 is YYEEEE. The CDR3 loop spans 13 amino acids.